This record concerns one TCR beta chain sequence. Its antigen remains unknown. The data originate from a study of T-cell memory formation after mild COVID-19. Using its own MiXCR run on the 5' RACE reads, TCRdb lists one record per CDR3 protein. The table has 350,000 to 500,000 distinct CDR3 sequences, roughly 20% seen once. Study outcomes and limitations: Nothing confirmed that second-wave clones peaking on day 37 were specific for SARS-CoV-2. The study found contracting CD4+ clones mainly in CM and EM and contracting CD8+ clones in EMRA.

V was clipped by 11 bases and J by 3 bases, with 7 bases between them. The CDR3 length is 10 residues. From germline, CDR1 is SNHLY and CDR2 FYNNEI. Sequenced: PBMCs or a T cell subset sorted from them (not recorded which). V usage is TRBV2 and J usage is TRBJ1-2, with D perhaps TRBD1 (6 bases). The receptor's source is an adult woman who had mild COVID-19 (a few samples of this study predate the infection). Cell type and time point are not known. CDR3 sequence (DNA): TGTGCCGGGGGCTACTATGGCTACACCTTC. Protein: CAGGYYGYTF.